These T cell receptor beta chains were read from a single sample in a study of control samples from healthy donors and cancer patients. Generated by immunoSEQ multiplex PCR, the TCRdb table keeps only in-frame clones and is missing some. The sample yields some 78,000 clones, approximately 88% seen once. Sample: blood. The source is a woman aged 60 to 75 in good health. CDR3s include the opening cysteine and the closing phenylalanine or tryptophan. D genes are given only for firm matches.

CDR3 length	V gene	J gene	D gene	CDR3 protein
14	TRBV2	TRBJ1-1	.	CASSLNRQNTEAFF
15	TRBV19	TRBJ2-7	TRBD2	CASKAARGRFHEQYF
13	TRBV5-1	TRBJ1-4	.	CASSTGAHEKLFF
15	TRBV4-3	TRBJ2-3	TRBD2	CASSQDSGRGDTQYF
16	TRBV5-8	TRBJ1-2	.	CASSRTGWEANYGYTF
15	TRBV28	TRBJ2-3	.	CASSLARGGTDTQYF
16	TRBV4-1	TRBJ2-1	TRBD2	CASSRVVAGGPSEQFF
14	TRBV6-5	TRBJ1-2	TRBD1	CASSLTGVNYGYTF
15	TRBV30	TRBJ1-2	TRBD1	CAWRLTGAPNYGYTF
17	TRBV9	TRBJ2-3	TRBD2	CASSVAGGTSASDTQYF
14	TRBV19	TRBJ1-4	.	CASSSWGPGEKLFF
14	TRBV7-9	TRBJ2-3	.	CASSLGKTTDTQYF
14	TRBV7-2	TRBJ1-2	.	CASSSEQGFWGYTF
13	TRBV30	TRBJ2-1	.	CAYSSGVIDEQFF
15	TRBV18	TRBJ1-4	TRBD1	CASSPRQGRDEKLFF
19	TRBV28	TRBJ2-1	TRBD2	CASSPHPGLAKLGDNEQFF
14	TRBV5-1	TRBJ2-7	.	CASSLVDRPYEQYF
12	TRBV28	TRBJ2-3	.	CASSLRGDTQYF
13	TRBV7-9	TRBJ2-7	.	CASSSTEAYEQYF
12	TRBV27	TRBJ2-2	.	CASSFLGGELFF
15	TRBV2	TRBJ2-2	TRBD2	CASSSQRGDTGELFF
15	TRBV19	TRBJ2-3	TRBD2	CASSTPGLGTDTQYF
18	TRBV7-2	TRBJ1-2	TRBD1	CASSLASGGTGGPYGYTF
13	TRBV29-1	TRBJ2-3	.	CSVEGAARDTQYF
17	TRBV5-1	TRBJ1-4	TRBD1	CASSLNPTQGGREKLFF
13	TRBV7-2	TRBJ1-1	.	CASSQYRTLEAFF
14	TRBV4-1	TRBJ2-3	.	CASSPAGRTDTQYF
15	TRBV5-1	TRBJ2-3	.	CASSSGTQGTDTQYF
13	TRBV6-5	TRBJ1-6	TRBD1	CASSLTGASPLHF
13	TRBV7-2	TRBJ2-1	.	CASSTRGEFQQFF
15	TRBV4-2	TRBJ1-1	.	CASSQVGTVNTEAFF
12	TRBV15	TRBJ1-4	.	CATSRDTEKLFF
17	TRBV11-3	TRBJ2-1	.	CASSLEGARSGGLEQFF
14	TRBV9	TRBJ1-1	.	CASSSPAANTEAFF
12	TRBV2	TRBJ2-5	TRBD2	CASTSGGETQYF
15	TRBV23-1	TRBJ1-1	TRBD1	CASSQTGGKGTEAFF
15	TRBV27	TRBJ1-1	TRBD1	CASTSLGGEGTEAFF
15	TRBV21-1	TRBJ2-5	.	CASSKRGTPRETQYF
14	TRBV6-1	TRBJ1-2	.	CASSHVVGSYGYTF
14	TRBV2	TRBJ1-1	.	CASSEELEGTEAFF
16	TRBV24-1	TRBJ1-6	TRBD1	CATSDRRDRDNSPLHF